This T cell receptor beta chain was retrieved from a study of a mutant IDH1 vaccine in newly diagnosed glioma. Study summary: Vaccination started 4-6 weeks after radiotherapy alone, or with temozolomide cycles. Patients were pretreated with radiotherapy, temozolomide, or both, mostly both.

Study-level points and caveats: Altogether, 93.3% of patients exhibited vaccine-induced immune responses. Pseudoprogression apparently tracked independently of changes in top peripheral T cell clonotypes.

This table comes from immunoSEQ multiplex PCR, and its TCRdb copy is limited to in-frame clones, with some not included. The repertoire holds fewer than 70,000 clones, with approximately 80% as singletons. Regarding time point: week 11, during vaccination. One vaccine dose held 300 ug of mutant IDH1 20-mer peptide and came with topical imiquimod. Details on this clone: As yet, its antigen is unknown.

The sample consisted of PBMCs, taken from a glioma patient whose treatment included an IDH1 peptide vaccine. This clonotype was sampled from a man younger than 40 with glioma.

This CDR3 is CASSSRRSGNTIYF. CDR3 sequence (DNA): TGCGCCAGCAGCTCCCGCCGCTCTGGAAACACCATATATTTT. The chain combines TRBV4-3 with TRBJ1-3; D remains ambiguous. Germline V gives CDR1 LGHNA, CDR2 YSLEER. This CDR3 has 14 residues. Deletions cut 5 bases from V and 0 bases from J, with 8 bases between.